These 7 T cell receptor beta chains were sequenced from one sample in a study of Ad26.COV2.S vaccination and SARS-CoV-2 variants. Described treatment: around 19 received Ad26.COV2.S at low or high dose, single or two shots; about 5 received placebo; per-sample allocation not given. Following the first vaccine or placebo injection, samples were taken on day 63. Data came from immunoSEQ multiplex PCR; TCRdb stores just in-frame clones and leaves some out. The profile shows fewer than 400,000 clones, about nine tenths of them singletons. The sample consisted of peripheral blood, taken in a trial of Ad26.COV2.S vaccine versus placebo. Receptors originate from a person aged 18 to 59 who received the Ad26.COV2.S COVID-19 vaccine or a placebo.

Here the CDR3 reads CAISSGLGHEQYF. The CDR3 DNA reads as TGTGCCATCAGTTCGGGACTAGGCCACGAGCAGTACTTC. This chain joins TRBV10-3 and TRBJ2-7; TRBD2 matches 8 bases. The CDR3 length is 13 residues. The germline V gene has CDR1 ENHRY and CDR2 SYGVKD. After removal of 5 bases from V and 5 bases from J, the junction contained 5 bases not matched to a gene.

V and J are TRBV5-1 and TRBJ1-2; D is undetermined. This CDR3 is 14 amino acids long. Germline CDR1 SGHRS, CDR2 YFSETQ. Trimming took off 0 bases at V and 4 bases at J, with 10 bases between the two ends. Here the CDR3 reads CASSLEARSYGYTF. DNA of the CDR3: TGCGCCAGCAGCTTGGAGGCCAGGAGCTATGGCTACACCTTC.

V and J are TRBV5-6 and TRBJ2-1; D may be TRBD1 (6 bases). The CDR3 has 15 residues. Trimming shortened V by 4 bases and J by 6 bases, and 17 bases separated the two germline ends. CDR1 and CDR2 from the germline V gene are SGHDT and YYEEEE. The CDR3 loop is CASSRGQMVPNEQFF. CDR3 DNA: TGTGCCAGCAGCCGGGGACAAATGGTCCCCAATGAGCAGTTCTTC.

The chain links TRBV7-9 to TRBJ2-1; no clear D gene. Germline V gene data show CDR1 as SEHNR and CDR2 as FQNEAQ (reference sequence). V shed 2 bases and J shed 2 bases, with 7 bases lying between them. The CDR3 runs 14 residues. This CDR3 is CASSLPATYNEQFF. The DNA of the CDR3 is TGTGCCAGCAGCTTACCGGCTACCTACAATGAGCAGTTCTTC.

This chain links TRBV6-4 with TRBJ2-1, with 9 positions matching TRBD2. The CDR3 is 15 residues long. Germline V gene lookup returns CDR1 MRHNA and CDR2 SNTAGT. V shed 3 bases, J shed 9 bases, and the junction held 9 bases outside the gene matches. CDR3 protein: CASSESAGGGIEQFF. The CDR3 nucleotides read TGTGCCAGCAGTGAGTCAGCGGGGGGCGGGATTGAGCAGTTCTTC.

The chain has TRBV19 and TRBJ1-5; D may be TRBD1 (5 bases). Trimming took off 7 bases at V and 0 bases at J, with 10 bases between the two ends. Germline lookup yields CDR1 LNHDA and CDR2 SQIVND (reference sequence). This CDR3 has 14 residues. Here the CDR3 reads CASKGINSNQPQHF. CDR3 nucleotides: TGTGCCAGTAAGGGGATAAATAGCAATCAGCCCCAGCATTTT.

This clone has a single count. The chain uses TRBV6-5 and TRBJ1-1, with D maybe TRBD1 (6 bases). Germline V gene lookup returns CDR1 MNHEY and CDR2 SVGAGI. The CDR3 is 12 residues long. V was shortened by 7 bases and J by 0 bases, with 6 bases between the two germline ends. The CDR3 bases are TGTGCCAGCACAGGGGTGAACACTGAAGCTTTCTTT. It codes for CASTGVNTEAFF.